What follows is one TCR beta chain and its context. The germline V gene encodes CDR1 SGHRS and CDR2 YFSETQ. This CDR3 comprises 14 residues. Trimming took off 0 bases at V and 8 bases at J, with 14 bases between the two ends. This sample was taken from a study of blood T cell repertoires in COVID-19. Only in-frame clones appear in the TCRdb table, and some are missing; sequencing was by immunoSEQ multiplex PCR. The sample has about 70,000 clones, approximately 82% seen once. The chain recombines TRBV5-1 with TRBJ1-1; D perhaps matches TRBD1 (6 bases). The sequencing sample was made of peripheral blood. This TCR came from an elderly woman with acute or convalescent COVID-19. In DNA, the CDR3 is TGCGCCAGCAGCTTGGGGCTCGACAGGCCCGAAGCTTTCTTT. Protein sequence: CASSLGLDRPEAFF. The variable domain in full, completed from reference TRBV5-1 and TRBJ1-1, reads KAGVTQTPRYLIKTRGQQVTLSCSPISGHRSVSWYQQTPGQGLQFLFEYFSETQRNKGNFPGRFSGRQFSNSRSEMNVSTLELGDSALYLCASSLGLDRPEAFFGQGTRLTVV.